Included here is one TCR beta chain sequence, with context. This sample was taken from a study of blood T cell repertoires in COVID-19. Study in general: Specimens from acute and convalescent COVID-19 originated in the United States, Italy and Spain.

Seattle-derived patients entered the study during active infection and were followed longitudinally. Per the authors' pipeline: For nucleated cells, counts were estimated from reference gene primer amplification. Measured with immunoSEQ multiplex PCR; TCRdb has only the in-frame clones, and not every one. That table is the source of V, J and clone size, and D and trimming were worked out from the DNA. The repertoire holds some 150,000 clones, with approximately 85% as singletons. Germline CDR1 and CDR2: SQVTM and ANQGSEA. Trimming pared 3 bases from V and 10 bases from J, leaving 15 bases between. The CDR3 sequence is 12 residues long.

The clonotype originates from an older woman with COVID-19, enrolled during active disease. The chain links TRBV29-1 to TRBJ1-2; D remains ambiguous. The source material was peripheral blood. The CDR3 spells CSVEYPTMHYTF. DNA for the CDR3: TGCAGCGTTGAGTATCCCACTATGCACTACACCTTC.